These 20 T cell receptor beta chains were all obtained from the same sample, sequenced in a study of T cell responses to AZD1222 COVID-19 vaccine (dated by TCRdb to 2020 to 2023). The library was obtained by the immunoSEQ multiplex PCR assay. TCRdb obtained this table from immuneACCESS and retained in-frame rearrangements with V and J assigned. These tables miss some clones; where compared with another copy, unresolved V genes account for less than half of the shortfall, and the remainder is unexplained. In all, the sample holds more than 85,000 clones, and 85% to 90% of those were seen once. Of the sample, 16% is held by the ten largest clones. The time point label for this specimen denotes: baseline before first vaccination. This specimen consisted of peripheral blood, obtained on day 0 of AZD1222 vaccination. Receptors originate from an adult in good health.

There are a few counts of this clone. This chain connects TRBV6-5 to TRBJ1-1; D is unresolved. With 7 bases removed from V and 0 bases from J, the gap between germline ends came to 15 bases. The CDR3 consists of 15 residues. CDR1 and CDR2 from the germline V gene are MNHEY and SVGAGI. The CDR3 nucleotides are TGTGCCAGCAATCTCCGGGTAGGCATGAACACTGAAGCTTTCTTT. Translated: CASNLRVGMNTEAFF.

The CDR3 loop is CASSQDPRDRSEQYF. The CDR3 nucleotides read TGTGCCAGCAGCCAAGATCCCCGCGATCGGAGCGAGCAGTACTTC. The chain is built from TRBV3-1 (or the pseudogene TRBV3-2) and TRBJ2-7; D gene ambiguous. Between the trimmed V and J ends, which lost 0 bases and 6 bases, there was a span of 15 bases. The CDR3 runs to 15 residues. CDR1 and CDR2 (germline): LGHDT, YNNKEL (reference sequence).

The chain uses TRBV2 and TRBJ1-5, with D possibly being TRBD1 (6 bases). Germline CDR1 reads SNHLY; CDR2 reads FYNNEI. Trimming removed 8 bases from V and 7 bases from J, with 15 bases in between. The CDR3 is 13 residues long. CDR3 nucleotide sequence: TGTGCCAGCGGTAGACAGGTGGAACAGCCCCAGCATTTT. This sequence encodes CASGRQVEQPQHF.

The V gene is TRBV7-9, the J gene TRBJ1-5; a possible D gene is TRBD1 (6 bases). Looked up from germline, CDR1 is SEHNR and CDR2 is FQNEAQ (reference sequence). V was trimmed by 4 bases and J by 1 base, leaving 11 bases between them. The CDR3 has 15 amino acids. Here the CDR3 DNA reads TGTGCCAGCAGCTCCGGGACACTCAGCAATCAGCCCCAGCATTTT. Amino acid sequence: CASSSGTLSNQPQHF.

The rearrangement links TRBV6-1 to TRBJ1-2; no clear D gene. The germline V gene has CDR1 MNHNS and CDR2 SASEGT. CDR3 length: 14 residues. V gave up 2 bases and J gave up 5 bases, with 12 bases separating them. CDR3 in DNA: TGTGCCAGCAGTGAACCTGGGAAAGGTTATGGCTACACCTTC. Translating it yields CASSEPGKGYGYTF.

This clone was picked up a small number of times. The V gene is TRBV10-3, the J gene TRBJ2-5; D tentatively reads TRBD1 or TRBD2 (5 bases each). With 6 bases removed from V and 0 bases from J, the gap between germline ends came to 14 bases. The length of the CDR3 is 15 residues. Looked up from germline, CDR1 is ENHRY and CDR2 is SYGVKD. CDR3 region: CAIRPGPMYQETQYF. CDR3 nucleotide sequence: TGTGCCATCAGGCCGGGACCGATGTACCAAGAGACCCAGTACTTC.

The chain has TRBV6-5 and TRBJ2-2, with TRBD2 identical over 9 bases. This CDR3 has 15 amino acids. V lost 4 bases, J lost 6 bases, and 6 bases stayed unmatched. CDR1 MNHEY and CDR2 SVGAGI come from the germline V gene. The CDR3 bases are TGTGCCAGCAGTTCCGGGACTAGCTTTCCCGGGGAGCTGTTTTTT. Encoded protein: CASSSGTSFPGELFF.

The chain carries TRBV5-4 and TRBJ1-2; D not resolved. CDR1 and CDR2 (germline): SGHNT, YYREEE (reference sequence). This CDR3 is built from 15 residues. Trimming stripped 0 bases from V and 4 bases from J, with 13 bases between. For the CDR3, the DNA is TGTGCCAGCAGCTTGGGGGCCACGGCGGGCTATGGCTACACCTTC. Translating it yields CASSLGATAGYGYTF.

This chain uses TRBV27 with TRBJ2-5, with D possibly called TRBD1 or TRBD2 (6 bases each). Germline V gene lookup returns CDR1 MNHEY and CDR2 SMNVEV (reference sequence). This CDR3 is 15 amino acids long. V was trimmed by 5 bases and J by 9 bases, leaving 22 bases between them. The CDR3 DNA is TGTGCCAGCAGTACGCAGTCAGGAGGGGGAGCGGCCCAGTACTTC. This encodes CASSTQSGGGAAQYF.

In its sample, this clone was seen once. Sequence at one end of the junction differs from germline and may be a read error. The chain has TRBV2 and TRBJ2-1, with 9 bases aligning to TRBD2. This CDR3 region has 12 residues. Germline CDR1 and CDR2: SNHLY and FYNNEI. CDR3 in DNA: TGCGCCGGACTAGCGAACTACAATGAGCAGTTCTTC. Its translation: CAGLANYNEQFF.

This clone was seen just once. The chain has TRBV10-1 and TRBJ1-2; D is uncertain. This CDR3 comprises 8 residues. Germline V CDR1 and CDR2: WNHNN, SYGVQD (reference sequence). V was clipped by 10 bases and J by 12 bases, with 9 bases between them. As DNA, the CDR3 is TGCGCCACCGTAGCTCACACCTTC. This gives the protein CATVAHTF.

This chain connects TRBV9 to TRBJ2-5, with 8 positions matching TRBD1. The length of the CDR3 is 15 residues. From germline, CDR1 is SGDLS and CDR2 YYNGEE. V lost 4 bases, J lost 5 bases, and 10 bases stayed unmatched. In nucleotides, the CDR3 is TGTGCCAGCAGCATCTCACCAGGGGGCGGGGAGACCCAGTACTTC. Its protein product is CASSISPGGGETQYF.

This chain links TRBV5-5 with TRBJ1-1; no clear D gene. CDR3 length equals 14 residues. The V gene's germline CDR1 is SGHKS and CDR2 YYEKEE (reference sequence). V gave up 5 bases and J gave up 4 bases, with 15 bases separating them. CDR3 sequence (DNA): TGTGCCAGCAGTTCGACTTCTCTGGGCACTGAAGCTTTCTTT. Protein product: CASSSTSLGTEAFF.

The V call is TRBV5-4, the J call TRBJ1-2, with D possibly matching TRBD1 (5 bases). Trimming took off 1 base at V and 8 bases at J, with 12 bases between the two ends. This CDR3 comprises 13 residues. Germline CDR1 SGHNT, CDR2 YYREEE (reference sequence). The CDR3 DNA reads as TGTGCCAGCAGCTTGTCGACAGTAGGAGGCTACACCTTC. It is translated as CASSLSTVGGYTF.

The chain carries TRBV27 and TRBJ2-1; D not resolved. Trimming stripped 5 bases from V and 0 bases from J, with 14 bases between. CDR1 and CDR2 (germline): MNHEY, SMNVEV (reference sequence). The length of the CDR3 is 16 residues. CDR3 in amino acids: CASSPLPRSSYNEQFF. The CDR3 DNA sequence: TGTGCCAGCAGTCCCCTGCCGCGGAGCTCCTACAATGAGCAGTTCTTC.

The chain employs TRBV5-8 and TRBJ1-1, with TRBD1 as a possible D gene (6 bases). The germline V and J ends were trimmed by 4 bases and 5 bases, with 18 bases remaining between them. CDR1 is SGHTS and CDR2 is YDEGEE in the germline V gene. This CDR3 is built from 15 residues. The CDR3 protein is CASSNAGASGTEAFF. CDR3 sequence (DNA): TGTGCCAGCAGCAACGCAGGGGCCTCGGGGACTGAAGCTTTCTTT. Looking up the rest from reference TRBV5-8 and TRBJ1-1 gives the full variable domain: EAGVTQSPTHLIKTRGQQATLRCSPISGHTSVYWYQQALGLGLQFLLWYDEGEERNRGNFPPRFSGRQFPNYSSELNVNALELEDSALYLCASSNAGASGTEAFFGQGTRLTVV.

The gene calls are TRBV5-1 and TRBJ2-3; 8 bases map to TRBD1. V gave up 3 bases and J gave up 4 bases; unmatched junction bases: 4. CDR3 length equals 14 residues. Germline lookup yields CDR1 SGHRS and CDR2 YFSETQ. The CDR3: CASSSDRGPDTQYF. The CDR3 nucleotides read TGCGCCAGCAGCTCTGACAGGGGCCCAGATACGCAGTATTTT. Supplemented by reference TRBV5-1 and TRBJ2-3, the full variable domain reads KAGVTQTPRYLIKTRGQQVTLSCSPISGHRSVSWYQQTPGQGLQFLFEYFSETQRNKGNFPGRFSGRQFSNSRSEMNVSTLELGDSALYLCASSSDRGPDTQYFGPGTRLTVL.

This clone was detected once. The genes are TRBV28 and TRBJ2-5; D is unresolved. Germline V gives CDR1 MDHEN, CDR2 SYDVKM. Trimming pared 7 bases from V and 5 bases from J, leaving 23 bases between. The CDR3 has 16 residues. CDR3 sequence: CASKYSKAPRLETQYF. CDR3 nucleotide sequence: TGTGCCAGCAAATACTCGAAAGCTCCAAGACTGGAGACCCAGTACTTC.

This rearrangement joins TRBV5-4 to TRBJ1-1; 11 bases map to TRBD1. The CDR3 extends over 17 amino acids. Germline V gene lookup returns CDR1 SGHNT and CDR2 YYREEE (reference sequence). The J segment lost 0 bases and the V segment lost 3 bases, leaving 7 bases of the junction unmatched. The CDR3 DNA is TGTGCCAGCAGCTCCGGACAGGGGGCTGAGTTGAACACTGAAGCTTTCTTT. The encoded protein is CASSSGQGAELNTEAFF. Variable domain in full (rest from reference TRBV5-4 and TRBJ1-1): ETGVTQSPTHLIKTRGQQVTLRCSSQSGHNTVSWYQQALGQGPQFIFQYYREEENGRGNFPPRFSGLQFPNYSSELNVNALELDDSALYLCASSSGQGAELNTEAFFGQGTRLTVV.

The chain joins TRBV6-1 to TRBJ2-7, with 7 nucleotides matching TRBD1. The germline CDR1 and CDR2 sequences are MNHNS and SASEGT. This CDR3 spans 17 amino acids. J gave up 1 base and V 3 bases, and 12 bases lay outside the gene matches. CDR3 bases: TGTGCCAGCAGTGAGACCAGGGACAGCGCAATATCCTACGAGCAGTACTTC. This translates into CASSETRDSAISYEQYF.